This T cell receptor beta chain is drawn from a study of immune evolution from preneoplasia to lung adenocarcinoma. Study-wide results and limits: Later-stage lesions seemingly showed higher T cell density and diversity than normal lung.

Per germline, CDR1 MNHEY and CDR2 SMNVEV (reference sequence). The CDR3 is 14 residues long. Trimming took off 1 base at V and 3 bases at J, with 10 bases between the two ends. With regard to this clone: The antigen is not known.

The assay was immunoSEQ multiplex PCR, and TCRdb's table has in-frame clones only and misses some. The sample has over 12,000 clones; 80% to 90% are singletons. The rearrangement links TRBV27 to TRBJ2-7; D uncertain. Sequencing input: FFPE minimally invasive lung adenocarcinoma tissue. The origin of this receptor is a person aged 70 to 85 with lung adenocarcinoma. Written as DNA, the CDR3 is TGTGCCAGCAGTTTATTTCCGGTCAGCTACGAGCAGTACTTC. Encoded protein: CASSLFPVSYEQYF.